The 13 T cell receptor beta chains below were found in one sample sequenced in a study of beta chain features in type 1 diabetes. Since all of the isolated RNA was reverse transcribed, expressed TCRB transcripts were what got sequenced. Data came from immunoSEQ multiplex PCR; TCRdb stores just in-frame clones and leaves some out. The repertoire has 200,000 to 250,000 clones, 27% of them found once; the top ten carry 4%. The sequencing input was central memory CD4+ T cells from blood. Source of these receptors: a man aged 30-40 years in good health.

V and J are TRBV7-2 and TRBJ2-7; D uncertain. CDR3 length equals 14 residues. The germline V and J ends were trimmed by 6 bases and 0 bases, with 12 bases remaining between them. Germline V gene sequence: CDR1 SGHTA, CDR2 FQGNSA. Here the CDR3 DNA reads TGTGCCAGCAGAGATTGGACGGGCTCCTACGAGCAGTACTTC. It is translated as CASRDWTGSYEQYF.

As concerns this clone: Other DNA sequences within the sample encode an identical CDR3. The rearrangement joins TRBV29-1 to TRBJ1-2, with D hard to call. V gave up 4 bases and J gave up 5 bases, with 8 bases separating them. Germline CDR1 is SQVTM and CDR2 is ANQGSEA. CDR3 length: 11 amino acids. The chain's CDR3 is CSVGGQYGYTF. CDR3 coding DNA: TGCAGCGTTGGTGGCCAGTATGGCTACACCTTC.

This clone was detected only a few times. This chain links TRBV27 with TRBJ2-1; D is unclear. V dropped 0 bases and J dropped 7 bases, with 10 bases sitting between them. This CDR3 is built from 14 residues. Germline V CDR1 and CDR2: MNHEY, SMNVEV (reference sequence). This CDR3 is CASSLSIHMNEQFF. In DNA form, the CDR3 reads TGTGCCAGCAGTTTATCGATTCACATGAATGAGCAGTTCTTC.

This clone was counted a few times. The chain links TRBV9 to TRBJ2-2; TRBD2 aligns across 7 bases. The CDR3 consists of 16 residues. Trimming cost V 0 bases and J 4 bases; bases outside gene matches: 6. Germline V gene sequence: CDR1 SGDLS, CDR2 YYNGEE. CDR3 region: CASSVVATSSTGELFF. The CDR3 nucleotides are TGTGCCAGCAGCGTAGTGGCGACTAGCTCCACCGGGGAGCTGTTTTTT. The whole variable domain, remainder taken from reference TRBV9 and TRBJ2-2, is DSGVTQTPKHLITATGQRVTLRCSPRSGDLSVYWYQQSLDQGLQFLIQYYNGEERAKGNILERFSAQQFPDLHSELNLSSLELGDSALYFCASSVVATSSTGELFFGEGSRLTVL.

This clone was seen more than once but under ten times. The V call is TRBV10-3, the J call TRBJ2-3; 10 nucleotides match TRBD1. With V trimmed by 6 bases and J by 6 bases, 6 bases remained unmatched. The CDR3 contains 14 residues. Germline V CDR1 and CDR2: ENHRY, SYGVKD. In nucleotides, the CDR3 is TGTGCCATCAGGGAAGGGACAGGGGAGGATACGCAGTATTTT. It yields the protein CAIREGTGEDTQYF.

This clone was seen a handful of times. CDR3 coding DNA: TGTGCCAGCAGTGACCTTAGCGTAGCGGGCTCCTACAATGAGCAGTTCTTC. Protein: CASSDLSVAGSYNEQFF. This chain connects TRBV28 to TRBJ2-1; 7 nucleotides align to TRBD2. V trimming: 5 bases; J trimming: 0 bases; junction bases outside the gene matches: 10. Per germline, CDR1 MDHEN and CDR2 SYDVKM. The CDR3 extends over 17 amino acids.

The sample holds a few counts of this clone. This rearrangement joins TRBV30 to TRBJ2-2; D gene uncertain. Germline V gene lookup returns CDR1 GTSNPN and CDR2 SVGIG (reference sequence). V was trimmed by 4 bases and J by 1 base, leaving 10 bases between them. The CDR3 is 14 residues long. The CDR3 loop reads CAWNKNQNTGELFF. In DNA form, the CDR3 reads TGTGCCTGGAATAAGAATCAGAACACCGGGGAGCTGTTTTTT. Drawing the rest from reference TRBV30 and TRBJ2-2, the complete variable domain is SQTIHQWPATLVQPVGSPLSLECTVEGTSNPNLYWYRQAAGRGLQLLFYSVGIGQISSEVPQNLSASRPQDRQFILSSKKLLLSDSGFYLCAWNKNQNTGELFFGEGSRLTVL.

This clone was counted many times. The J gene is TRBJ2-4, the V gene TRBV4-3; tentatively, D is TRBD2 (5 bases). CDR3 length: 15 residues. Looked up from germline, CDR1 is LGHNA and CDR2 is YSLEER. Trimming pared 0 bases from V and 9 bases from J, leaving 15 bases between. The CDR3 sequence is CASSQDEIGGTIQYF. Written as DNA, the CDR3 is TGCGCCAGCAGCCAAGATGAGATTGGAGGAACCATTCAGTACTTC.

V and J are TRBV5-4 and TRBJ2-2; D gene ambiguous. The CDR3 is 14 amino acids. V lost 3 bases and J lost 2, with 8 bases in between. The germline CDR1 and CDR2 sequences are SGHNT and YYREEE (reference sequence). The CDR3 spells CASSWNINTGELFF. CDR3 sequence (DNA): TGTGCCAGCAGCTGGAATATTAACACCGGGGAGCTGTTTTTT.

The chain recombines TRBV7-2 with TRBJ2-2; 7 positions match TRBD1. The J segment lost 6 bases and the V segment lost 4 bases, leaving 2 bases of the junction unmatched. The CDR3 contains 13 residues. Germline V gives CDR1 SGHTA, CDR2 FQGNSA. The CDR3 sequence is CASSSRGSGELFF. The CDR3 region has the DNA TGTGCCAGCAGCTCCAGGGGGTCCGGGGAGCTGTTTTTT. The full variable domain, its missing parts supplied by reference TRBV7-2 and TRBJ2-2, is GAGVSQSPSNKVTEKGKDVELRCDPISGHTALYWYRQSLGQGLEFLIYFQGNSAPDKSGLPSDRFSAERTGGSVSTLTIQRTQQEDSAVYLCASSSRGSGELFFGEGSRLTVL.

The chain links TRBV7-2 to TRBJ2-1; 8 bases are shared with TRBD2. The CDR3 is made up of 14 amino acids. V shed 2 bases, J shed 6 bases, and the junction held 3 bases outside the gene matches. The germline gives CDR1 SGHTA, CDR2 FQGNSA. The CDR3 sequence: CASSLLGLGNEQFF. The CDR3 bases are TGTGCCAGCAGCTTATTGGGACTAGGCAATGAGCAGTTCTTC.

DNA of the CDR3: TGTGCCAGCATCCGGTACTCAGGGGAAGAGACCCAGTACTTC. Translation: CASIRYSGEETQYF. V and J are TRBV25-1 and TRBJ2-5; D is possibly TRBD1 (6 bases). CDR1 and CDR2 (germline): MGHDK, SYGVNS. Deletions cut 7 bases from V and 3 bases from J, with 15 bases between. The length of the CDR3 is 14 residues.

V is TRBV2 and J is TRBJ2-5; 8 positions agree with TRBD2. Germline V lookup: CDR1 SNHLY, CDR2 FYNNEI. This CDR3 has 15 amino acids. V gave up 2 bases and J gave up 5 bases; unmatched junction bases: 7. CDR3 nucleotide sequence: TGTGCCAGCAGTGAAACGATAGCGGGGATGGAGACCCAGTACTTC. Protein product: CASSETIAGMETQYF. The entire variable domain, with the rest obtained from reference TRBV2 and TRBJ2-5, is as follows: EPEVTQTPSHQVTQMGQEVILRCVPISNHLYFYWYRQILGQKVEFLVSFYNNEISEKSEIFDDQFSVERPDGSNFTLKIRSTKLEDSAMYFCASSETIAGMETQYFGPGTRLLVL.